Listed below are T cell receptor beta chains from one sample, sequenced in a study of glioma-infiltrating T cells. TCRdb reprocessed the multiplex PCR reads with MiXCR, giving one entry per CDR3 protein. Seen here are over 130,000 distinct CDR3 sequences, about two fifths observed once, and the top ten hold around 20%. The sequenced sample consisted of glioma tissue, nonneoplastic brain tissue, or PBMCs (not recorded which). The receptor source for this set is a human donor with low-grade glioma or glioblastoma, undergoing nonglioma brain surgery, or in good health (not recorded which). The CDR3 runs from the conserved cysteine through the conserved F or W. Fields, in order: clone size, V gene, J gene, D gene, CDR3 DNA, CDR3 protein. D genes are given only for firm matches. The size entry is marked missing in some rows and otherwise reads once, few, many or a size class.

once,TRBV12-3/TRBV12-4,TRBJ2-5,-,TGTGCCAGCAGTCTTGGACAGGGAGGGCAAGAGACCCAGTACTTC,CASSLGQGGQETQYF
-,TRBV12-3/TRBV12-4,TRBJ2-7,-,TGTGCCAGCAGTTTGCAGACAGGATTCTACGAGCAGTACTTC,CASSLQTGFYEQYF
once,TRBV19,TRBJ2-1,-,TGTGCCAGTAGTATAAACACAATGTACAATGAGCAGTTCTTC,CASSINTMYNEQFF
once,TRBV25-1,TRBJ2-1,-,TGTGCCAGTAGTGAATCCGGGGGAGCGGATGACCAGTTCTTC,CASSESGGADDQFF
-,TRBV6-1,TRBJ2-1,TRBD2,TGTGCCAGCAGTATGACAAACACAGTTAGCGGGGGTCCCGATGAGCAGTTCTTC,CASSMTNTVSGGPDEQFF
-,TRBV4-3,TRBJ1-6,-,TGCGCCAGCAGCGGACAGTTCGGGTCACCCCTCCACTTT,CASSGQFGSPLHF
-,TRBV10-3,TRBJ1-1,TRBD1,TGTGCCATCAGGGGGGACAGGGTAAACACTGAAGCTTTCTTT,CAIRGDRVNTEAFF
few,TRBV6-2/TRBV6-3,TRBJ1-2,TRBD1,TGTGCCAGCAGATACGACAGGGCCCTTGGCTACACCTTC,CASRYDRALGYTF
-,TRBV7-2,TRBJ2-3,-,TGTGCCAGCAGCCTCTCGGATCGAGATACGCAGTATTTT,CASSLSDRDTQYF
many,TRBV15,TRBJ1-2,-,TGTGCCACCAGCAGAGACAACTATGGCTACACCTTC,CATSRDNYGYTF
-,TRBV4-1,TRBJ2-1,TRBD2,TGCGCCAGCAGCCTATCACCGGGGCTAGCGGGAGGGTATGAGCAGTTCTTC,CASSLSPGLAGGYEQFF
-,TRBV4-2,TRBJ2-5,-,TGTGCCAGCAGCCAAGGGATAGGGGGAGTGATGGAGACCCAGTACTTC,CASSQGIGGVMETQYF
-,TRBV7-6,TRBJ1-1,-,TGTGCCAGCAGCCTACATAAGGCGCAGGGCACTGAAGCTTTCTTT,CASSLHKAQGTEAFF
-,TRBV6-1,TRBJ2-7,TRBD2,TGTGCCAGCAGCGCCCGATGGACTAGCGGGTCCTACGAGCAGTACTTC,CASSARWTSGSYEQYF
-,TRBV6-1,TRBJ2-5,-,TGTGCCAGCGGGTCGTACGGCGAAGAGACCCAGTACTTC,CASGSYGEETQYF
-,TRBV6-1,TRBJ2-7,-,TGTGCCAGCAGTCGGGAAGTTGGTTACGAGCAGTACTTC,CASSREVGYEQYF
-,TRBV20-1,TRBJ2-7,-,TGCAGTGCTCCCCGGGACATCAACTACGAGCAGTACTTC,CSAPRDINYEQYF
many,TRBV20-1,TRBJ2-5,-,TGCAGTGCCAGCAGGGACTCTTCGAGCGAGACCCAGTACTTC,CSASRDSSSETQYF
many,TRBV10-3,TRBJ1-2,-,TGTGCCATCAGTGAGCGGCCAGGGGACTATGGCTACACCTTC,CAISERPGDYGYTF
-,TRBV28,TRBJ2-3,TRBD1,TGTGCCAGCAGCTCCGACAGGGGAGCAGCAGATACGCAGTATTTT,CASSSDRGAADTQYF
-,TRBV27,TRBJ2-3,TRBD2,TGTGCCAGCAGCCTAGGGACTAGCGGGAGATCGGATACGCAGTATTTT,CASSLGTSGRSDTQYF
many,TRBV6-1,TRBJ2-5,-,TGTGCCAGCAGTGAAACACAAGCCCAAGAGACCCAGTACTTC,CASSETQAQETQYF
-,TRBV7-2,TRBJ2-7,-,TGTGCCAGCAGCTTATCGCCGTCCTACGAGCAGTACTTC,CASSLSPSYEQYF
many,TRBV6-1,TRBJ1-2,TRBD1,TGTGCCAGCACCACTGGACAGGGGGATGGCTACACCTTC,CASTTGQGDGYTF
-,TRBV7-8,TRBJ1-1,-,TGTGCCAGCAGCTTACTGACAGGTTTGAACACTGAAGCTTTCTTT,CASSLLTGLNTEAFF
few,TRBV7-2,TRBJ2-1,-,TGTGCCAGCAGCTTATTCTACGGGACGTCCTACAATGAGCAGTTCTTC,CASSLFYGTSYNEQFF
-,TRBV6-2/TRBV6-3,TRBJ2-7,-,TGTGCCAGCAGTTACAGGGTCACCTACGAGCAGCACTTC,CASSYRVTYEQHF
-,TRBV6-1,TRBJ2-7,-,TGTGCCATCAGTGAGTCCAACTCGAACGAGCAGTACTTC,CAISESNSNEQYF
-,TRBV6-5,TRBJ2-1,TRBD1,TGTGCCAGCAGTTACCGGGACAGGAGGAATGAGCAGTTCTTC,CASSYRDRRNEQFF
-,TRBV6-1,TRBJ2-5,-,TGTGCCAGCAGTAGCTCTAGCTACGAGACCCAGTACTTC,CASSSSSYETQYF
few,TRBV6-2/TRBV6-3,TRBJ2-2,-,TGTGCCAGCAGCTGGGACCCAGCGGGCACCGGGGAGCTGTTTTTT,CASSWDPAGTGELFF
-,TRBV20-1,TRBJ2-5,-,TGCAGTGCTAGTAACAGCGAGAGGGCCGGCGAGACCCAGTACTTC,CSASNSERAGETQYF
-,TRBV7-9,TRBJ2-3,TRBD2,TGTGCCAGCACCCCGGGACTAGCGGCAGATACGCAGTATTTT,CASTPGLAADTQYF
-,TRBV5-1,TRBJ1-1,-,TGCGCCAGCAGCTTGGTGGGGGCCGGTGGCACTGAAGCTTTCTTT,CASSLVGAGGTEAFF
few,TRBV20-1,TRBJ2-7,-,TGCAGTGCTAGACCTACGACAAAGGAGTGGCACGAGCAGTACTTC,CSARPTTKEWHEQYF
few,TRBV27,TRBJ2-3,TRBD2,TGTGCCAGCAGTCTCCCGGGACTAGCGGGAGCGGATACGCAGTATTTT,CASSLPGLAGADTQYF
-,TRBV6-1,TRBJ2-7,-,TGTGCCAGCAGTGCGTCGCCAGTTTTCTCCTACGAGCAGTACTTC,CASSASPVFSYEQYF
-,TRBV11-2,TRBJ2-7,-,TGTGCCAGCAGCTTAGCCCGACAGGGACTCTACGAGCAGTACTTC,CASSLARQGLYEQYF
few,TRBV12-3/TRBV12-4,TRBJ1-1,-,TGTGCCAGCAGGTTGTCCGTGGGCACTGAAGCTTTCTTT,CASRLSVGTEAFF